A single sample is the source of the 21 T cell receptor beta chains below, sequenced in a study of shared clonotypes between healthy human individuals. Method: immunoSEQ multiplex PCR; TCRdb's copy keeps in-frame clones and lacks some. The sample contains some 980,000 clones, around 80% of which appear only once. Specimen: memory CD4+ T cells sorted from blood. Regarding subset: CD45RA-negative fraction. The receptors were sampled from a man in his late teens or twenties in good health.

V is TRBV23-1 and J is TRBJ1-1; D may be TRBD1 (6 bases). TRBV23-1 is an ORF, with its function uncertain. The CDR3 has 16 amino acids. V was shortened by 4 bases and J by 3 bases, with 18 bases between the two germline ends. The CDR3 sequence is CASSRTRGDWDTEAFF. The DNA for the CDR3 is TGCGCCAGCAGTCGTACCAGGGGTGACTGGGACACTGAAGCTTTCTTT.

CDR3 amino acids: CASSQVSAGGRETQYF. DNA of the CDR3: TGTGCCAGCAGCCAAGTTTCGGCGGGGGGACGAGAGACCCAGTACTTC. The chain uses TRBV4-2 and TRBJ2-5, with 8 nucleotides matching TRBD2. CDR1 and CDR2 from the germline V gene are LGHNA and YNFKEQ. Unmatched junction bases numbered 8, after V lost 1 base and J lost 4 bases. This CDR3 contains 16 residues.

This clone was counted a single time. This rearrangement joins TRBV7-9 to TRBJ2-7; tentative D call: TRBD2 (6 bases). The V and J ends lost 4 bases and 6 bases respectively, with 16 bases between them. CDR1 is SEHNR, CDR2 FQNEAQ, per germline (reference sequence). The CDR3 is made up of 14 amino acids. CDR3 residues: CASSSPGRSSEQYF. CDR3 bases: TGTGCCAGCAGCTCCCCGGGGAGGAGTTCCGAGCAGTACTTC. The whole variable domain, remainder taken from reference TRBV7-9 and TRBJ2-7, is DTGVSQNPRHKITKRGQNVTFRCDPISEHNRLYWYRQTLGQGPEFLTYFQNEAQLEKSRLLSDRFSAERPKGSFSTLEIQRTEQGDSAMYLCASSSPGRSSEQYFGPGTRLTVT.

This clone has only one observation. The chain combines TRBV5-5 with TRBJ2-7, with D hard to call. The CDR3 is 15 residues long. Trimming removed 4 bases from V and 4 bases from J, with 18 bases in between. CDR1 is SGHKS and CDR2 is YYEKEE in the germline V gene (reference sequence). In nucleotides, the CDR3 is TGTGCCAGCAGCCTTCAACCGGGCCTGATTTACGAGCAGTACTTC. This gives the protein CASSLQPGLIYEQYF.

This clone appeared many times. The sample holds other DNA sequences that translate to the same CDR3. V gene TRBV6-1 combines with J gene TRBJ2-7, with 8 bases aligning to TRBD1. Germline CDR1 reads MNHNS; CDR2 reads SASEGT. The trim removed 1 base at V and 2 bases at J, leaving 4 bases unmatched. The CDR3 contains 15 residues. The CDR3 sequence is CASSEVGQGPYEQYF. The CDR3 nucleotides read TGTGCCAGCAGTGAAGTCGGACAGGGCCCCTACGAGCAGTACTTC.

In this sample, this clone turned up a few times. V usage is TRBV28 and J usage is TRBJ2-7; unclear D gene. This CDR3 has 16 residues. Germline V CDR1 and CDR2: MDHEN, SYDVKM. V was cut by 3 bases and J by 6 bases, with 21 bases left in between. The CDR3 sequence: CASSFQTSVRMREQYF. CDR3 bases: TGTGCCAGCAGTTTTCAGACATCCGTGAGAATGCGCGAGCAGTACTTC.

This clone was seen a handful of times. V and J are TRBV19 and TRBJ1-1; D possibly corresponds to TRBD1 (6 bases). Germline V gene lookup returns CDR1 LNHDA and CDR2 SQIVND (reference sequence). The CDR3 spans 17 residues. Trimming took 4 bases from V and 1 from J, leaving 19 bases between them. The CDR3 DNA is TGTGCCAGTAGTACCCAGGGGCCTCGCTTAGGGAACACTGAAGCTTTCTTT. Amino acids: CASSTQGPRLGNTEAFF.

The rearrangement joins TRBV5-1 to TRBJ2-1, with 8 bases matching TRBD2. The CDR3 spans 18 residues. CDR1 and CDR2 from the germline V gene are SGHRS and YFSETQ. J was trimmed by 0 bases and V by 2 bases; bases with no gene match: 10. The CDR3 is CASSFPREARSSYNEQFF. The CDR3 DNA reads as TGCGCCAGCAGCTTTCCGCGGGAGGCGAGGAGCTCCTACAATGAGCAGTTCTTC.

This chain links TRBV2 with TRBJ2-1; the D is unclear. The CDR3 is 11 amino acids. Between the trimmed V and J ends, which lost 7 bases and 4 bases, there was a span of 5 bases. Germline CDR1 is SNHLY and CDR2 is FYNNEI. CDR3 amino acids: CASNEYNEQFF. The CDR3 DNA reads as TGTGCCAGCAATGAGTACAATGAGCAGTTCTTC. The variable domain in full, with the rest retrieved from reference TRBV2 and TRBJ2-1, is EPEVTQTPSHQVTQMGQEVILRCVPISNHLYFYWYRQILGQKVEFLVSFYNNEISEKSEIFDDQFSVERPDGSNFTLKIRSTKLEDSAMYFCASNEYNEQFFGPGTRLTVL.

This rearrangement joins TRBV9 to TRBJ1-6; D is possibly TRBD1 (5 bases). The germline V gene has CDR1 SGDLS and CDR2 YYNGEE. The ends were cut back, 3 bases at V and 10 bases at J, with 14 bases in the middle. CDR3 size: 14 residues. The DNA of the CDR3 is TGTGCCAGCAGCGACGGTTGGGGGGACTCACCCCTCCACTTT. This gives the protein CASSDGWGDSPLHF.

About this clone: The sample holds other DNA sequences that translate to the same CDR3. The rearrangement joins TRBV5-1 to TRBJ1-4; 8 bases match TRBD1. The CDR3 has 14 residues. V dropped 3 bases and J dropped 5; count of bases not matched to a gene: 3. Germline-derived CDR1 and CDR2 are SGHRS and YFSETQ. CDR3 nucleotides: TGCGCCAGCAGCTCCGGGACAGGAAATGAAAAACTGTTTTTT. It is translated as CASSSGTGNEKLFF.

V is TRBV10-3 and J is TRBJ1-6; D remains unclear. Germline V gene sequence: CDR1 ENHRY, CDR2 SYGVKD. V shed 3 bases and J shed 6 bases, with 12 bases lying between them. There are 15 residues in the CDR3. The chain's CDR3 is CAISDSGDPNSPLHF. The DNA for the CDR3 is TGTGCCATCAGTGACAGTGGAGATCCTAATTCACCCCTCCACTTT.

On this clone: A read error may explain this, as a much larger clone is one base away. The sample holds other DNA sequences that translate to the same CDR3. The chain carries TRBV5-1 and TRBJ1-4, with D unresolved. This CDR3 region has 13 residues. With 0 bases removed from V and 5 bases from J, the gap between germline ends came to 5 bases. Germline CDR1 reads SGHRS; CDR2 reads YFSETQ. CDR3 amino acids: CASSLEQNEKLFF. CDR3 nucleotides: TGCGCCAGCAGCTTGGAGCAGAATGAAAAACTGTTTTTT.

This clone was observed a few times. Here the CDR3 reads CASSPGQSQHGYTF. CDR3 DNA: TGTGCCAGCAGTCCAGGACAGTCTCAGCATGGCTACACCTTC. V is TRBV28 and J is TRBJ1-2, with a tentative D call TRBD1 (6 bases). Germline assignment: CDR1 MDHEN and CDR2 SYDVKM. Trimming stripped 5 bases from V and 6 bases from J, with 16 bases between. This CDR3 is built from 14 residues.

The CDR3 region is CASRPGQYEQYF. CDR3 bases: TGTGCAAGTCGCCCTGGGCAGTACGAGCAGTACTTC. The chain is built from TRBV12-2 and TRBJ2-7; no check of the table's D call, TRBD1, against the DNA was made. TRBV12-2 represents a pseudogene. The CDR3 loop spans 12 amino acids.

The rearrangement joins TRBV7-3 to TRBJ2-3; a possible D gene is TRBD1 (5 bases). With 5 bases removed from V and 2 bases from J, the gap between germline ends came to 14 bases. This CDR3 comprises 15 residues. Germline CDR1 reads SGHTA; CDR2 reads FQGTGA. The CDR3 loop is CASSPGLGVTDTQYF. CDR3 nucleotide sequence: TGTGCCAGCAGCCCAGGGCTAGGGGTCACAGATACGCAGTATTTT.

The genes are TRBV13 and TRBJ2-3, with 10 bases that match TRBD1. V shed 5 bases, J shed 4 bases, and the junction held 6 bases outside the gene matches. Germline V gene data show CDR1 as PRHDT and CDR2 as FYEKMQ (reference sequence). The CDR3 is 15 amino acids. The CDR3 region has the DNA TGTGCCAGCAGCCTCGCCGGGACAGGGGCAGATACGCAGTATTTT. This encodes CASSLAGTGADTQYF. The entire variable domain, with the rest obtained from reference TRBV13 and TRBJ2-3, is as follows: AAGVIQSPRHLIKEKRETATLKCYPIPRHDTVYWYQQGPGQDPQFLISFYEKMQSDKGSIPDRFSAQQFSDYHSELNMSSLELGDSALYFCASSLAGTGADTQYFGPGTRLTVL.

This clone was seen a few times. This chain connects TRBV5-1 to TRBJ2-1, with TRBD1 matching over 8 bases. V shed 6 bases, J shed 9 bases, and the junction held 11 bases outside the gene matches. The length of the CDR3 is 14 residues. Per the germline V gene, CDR1 is SGHRS and CDR2 is YFSETQ. CDR3 nucleotide sequence: TGCGCCAGCACCTCCTCCTCCCAGGGGGCTGAGCAGTTCTTC. Translating gives CASTSSSQGAEQFF. The full variable domain, rest sourced from reference TRBV5-1 and TRBJ2-1, is KAGVTQTPRYLIKTRGQQVTLSCSPISGHRSVSWYQQTPGQGLQFLFEYFSETQRNKGNFPGRFSGRQFSNSRSEMNVSTLELGDSALYLCASTSSSQGAEQFFGPGTRLTVL.

The chain uses TRBV5-4 and TRBJ2-7, with TRBD1 matching over 10 bases. Losses at the gene ends were 2 bases for V and 2 bases for J; bases not matched to a gene: 19. The CDR3 runs 20 residues. Germline CDR1 and CDR2: SGHNT and YYREEE (reference sequence). The CDR3: CASSLEVWDRGLIYPYEQYF. The DNA for the CDR3 is TGTGCCAGCAGCTTAGAAGTTTGGGACAGGGGATTAATCTATCCCTACGAGCAGTACTTC.

This clone showed up just once. A much larger clone lies one base from this, so it may be a read error. The chain employs TRBV11-3 and TRBJ2-7; TRBD2 might be the D (6 bases). Trimming left V 0 bases short and J 7 bases short, with 7 bases between. Germline V gene lookup returns CDR1 SGHNT and CDR2 YENEEA. The CDR3 runs to 12 residues. Written as DNA, the CDR3 is TGTGCCAGCAGCTTAGATGCGGGAGAGCAGTACTTC. Translated, it gives CASSLDAGEQYF. The complete variable domain, with remaining parts taken from reference TRBV11-3 and TRBJ2-7, reads EAGVVQSPRYKIIEKKQPVAFWCNPISGHNTLYWYLQNLGQGPELLIRYENEEAVDDSQLPKDRFSAERLKGVDSTLKIQPAELGDSAVYLCASSLDAGEQYFGPGTRLTVT.

Regarding this clone: This may stem from a read error, because a much larger clone lies one nucleotide away. CDR3: CASSLTSGNYEQYF. CDR3 coding DNA: TGTGCCAGCAGCTTGACTAGCGGGAACTACGAGCAGTACTTC. V and J are TRBV5-6 and TRBJ2-7; 10 positions agree with TRBD2. The V and J ends lost 1 base and 3 bases, in that order; junction bases with no gene match: 1. This CDR3 region has 14 residues. Germline V lookup: CDR1 SGHDT, CDR2 YYEEEE.